This TCR beta chain came from a study of OX40 agonist ivuxolimab in advanced cancers. The V gene lost 0 bases and the J gene lost 1 base, with 3 bases spanning the gap. Germline assignment: CDR1 MGHRA and CDR2 YSYEKL. There are 13 residues in the CDR3. This table comes from immunoSEQ multiplex PCR, and its TCRdb copy is limited to in-frame clones, with some not included. The sample has tens of thousands of clones; 84% are singletons. V usage is TRBV4-1 and J usage is TRBJ1-1; D remains unclear. The specimen comprised CD4+ or CD8+ T cells sorted from blood, sampled in a trial of the OX40 agonist ivuxolimab. The sequence was obtained from an adult with an advanced solid tumor such as melanoma, head and neck, liver or kidney cancer. This CDR3 is CASSQEANTEAFF. The CDR3 DNA reads TGCGCCAGCAGCCAAGAAGCGAACACTGAAGCTTTCTTT.